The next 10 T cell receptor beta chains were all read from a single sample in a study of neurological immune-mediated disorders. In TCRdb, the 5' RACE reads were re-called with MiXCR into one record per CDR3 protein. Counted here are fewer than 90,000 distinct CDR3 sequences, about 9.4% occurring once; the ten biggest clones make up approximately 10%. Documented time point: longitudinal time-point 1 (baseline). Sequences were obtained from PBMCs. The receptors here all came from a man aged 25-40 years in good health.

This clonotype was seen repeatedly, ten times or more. The CDR3 DNA reads TGTGCCAGCAGCTTTCAGGGCTCGGATGGCTACACCTTC. Translating it yields CASSFQGSDGYTF. V is TRBV7-9 and J is TRBJ1-2, with D possibly matching TRBD1 (5 bases). The V and J ends lost 3 bases and 6 bases respectively, with 11 bases between them. Germline CDR1 reads SEHNR; CDR2 reads FQNEAQ (reference sequence). There are 13 residues in the CDR3.

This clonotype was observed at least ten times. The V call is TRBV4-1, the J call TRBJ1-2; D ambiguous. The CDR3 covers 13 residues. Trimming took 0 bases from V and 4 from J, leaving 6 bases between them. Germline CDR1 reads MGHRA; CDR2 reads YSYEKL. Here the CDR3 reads CASSQEMSYGYTF. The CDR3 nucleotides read TGCGCCAGCAGCCAAGAGATGAGCTATGGCTACACCTTC.

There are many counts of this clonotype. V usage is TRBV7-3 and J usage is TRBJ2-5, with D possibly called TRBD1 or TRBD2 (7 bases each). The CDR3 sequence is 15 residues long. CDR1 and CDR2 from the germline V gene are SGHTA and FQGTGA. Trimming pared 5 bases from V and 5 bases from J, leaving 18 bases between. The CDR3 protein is CASSPRGGARETQYF. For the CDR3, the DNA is TGTGCCAGCAGCCCCAGGGGGGGGGCCCGCGAGACCCAGTACTTC. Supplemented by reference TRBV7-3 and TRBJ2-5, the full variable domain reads GAGVSQTPSNKVTEKGKYVELRCDPISGHTALYWYRQSLGQGPEFLIYFQGTGAADDSGLPNDRFFAVRPEGSVSTLKIQRTERGDSAVYLCASSPRGGARETQYFGPGTRLLVL.

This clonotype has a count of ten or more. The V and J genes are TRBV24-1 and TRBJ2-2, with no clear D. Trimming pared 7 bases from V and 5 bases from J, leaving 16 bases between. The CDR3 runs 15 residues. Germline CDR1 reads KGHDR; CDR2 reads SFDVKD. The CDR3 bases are TGTGCCACCAGCGCCCAGGCGGTGGGGACCGGGGAGCTGTTTTTT. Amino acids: CATSAQAVGTGELFF.

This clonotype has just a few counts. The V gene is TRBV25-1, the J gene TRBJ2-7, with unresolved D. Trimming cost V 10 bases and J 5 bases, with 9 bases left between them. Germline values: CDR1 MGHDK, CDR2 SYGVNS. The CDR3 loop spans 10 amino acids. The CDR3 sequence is CANPRDEQYF. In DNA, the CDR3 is TGTGCCAATCCAAGGGACGAGCAGTACTTC.

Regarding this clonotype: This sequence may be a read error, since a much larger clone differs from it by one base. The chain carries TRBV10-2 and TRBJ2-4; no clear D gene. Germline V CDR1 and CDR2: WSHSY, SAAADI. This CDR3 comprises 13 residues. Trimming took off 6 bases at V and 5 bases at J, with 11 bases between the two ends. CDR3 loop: CASSSWSENIQYF. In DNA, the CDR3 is TGCGCCAGCAGCTCATGGTCGGAAAACATTCAGTACTTC.

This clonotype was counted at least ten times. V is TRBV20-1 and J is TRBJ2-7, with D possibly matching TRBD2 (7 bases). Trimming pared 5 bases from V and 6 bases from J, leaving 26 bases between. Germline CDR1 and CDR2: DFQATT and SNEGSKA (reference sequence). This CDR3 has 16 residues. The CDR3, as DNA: TGCAGTGCTCCTAGGGGGGGCGCCGGGTATAACCCCGAGCAGTACTTC. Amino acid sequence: CSAPRGGAGYNPEQYF.

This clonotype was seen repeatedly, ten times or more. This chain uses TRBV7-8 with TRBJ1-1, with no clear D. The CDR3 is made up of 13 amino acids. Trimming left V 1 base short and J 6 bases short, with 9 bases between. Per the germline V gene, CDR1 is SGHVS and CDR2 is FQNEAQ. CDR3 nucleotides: TGTGCCAGCAGCTTAGTATTGATCTCTGAAGCTTTCTTT. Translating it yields CASSLVLISEAFF.

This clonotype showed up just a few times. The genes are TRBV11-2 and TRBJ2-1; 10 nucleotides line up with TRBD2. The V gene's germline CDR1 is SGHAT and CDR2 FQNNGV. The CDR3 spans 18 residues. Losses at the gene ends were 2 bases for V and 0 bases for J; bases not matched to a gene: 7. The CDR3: CASSLSSGRPSSYNEQFF. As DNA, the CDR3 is TGTGCCAGCAGCTTAAGTAGCGGGAGGCCGAGCTCCTACAATGAGCAGTTCTTC.

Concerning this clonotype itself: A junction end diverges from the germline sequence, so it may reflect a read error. In DNA form, the CDR3 reads TGTGCCAGCAGTTACTCTGGGACTATTGGATACAATGAGCATTTCTTC. Amino acids: CASSYSGTIGYNEHFF. The V gene is TRBV6-5, the J gene TRBJ2-1, with 7 bases lining up with TRBD2. The CDR3 is 16 residues long. Germline CDR1 is MNHEY and CDR2 is SVGAGI.